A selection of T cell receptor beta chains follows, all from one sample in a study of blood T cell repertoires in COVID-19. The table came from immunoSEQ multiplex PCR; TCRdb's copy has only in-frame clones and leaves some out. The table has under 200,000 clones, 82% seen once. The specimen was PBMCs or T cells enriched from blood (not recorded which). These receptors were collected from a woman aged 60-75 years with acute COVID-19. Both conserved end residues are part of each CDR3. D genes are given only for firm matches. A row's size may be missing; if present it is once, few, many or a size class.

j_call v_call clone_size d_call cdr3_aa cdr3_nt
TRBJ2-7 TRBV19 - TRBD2 CASSPLAGNSYEQYF TGTGCCAGTAGTCCATTAGCGGGGAACTCCTACGAGCAGTACTTC
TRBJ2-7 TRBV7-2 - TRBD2 CASSPRSGRALEQYF TGTGCCAGCAGTCCACGGTCGGGGAGGGCCCTCGAGCAGTACTTC
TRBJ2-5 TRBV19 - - CASSTDRETQYF TGTGCCAGTAGTACTGACAGGGAGACCCAGTACTTC
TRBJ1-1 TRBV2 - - CASRGDINTEAFF TGTGCCAGCAGGGGAGATATTAACACTGAAGCTTTCTTT
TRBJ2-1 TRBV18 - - CASSPLGRLDNEQFF TGTGCCAGCTCACCACTCGGACGACTAGACAATGAGCAGTTCTTC
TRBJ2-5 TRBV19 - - CASSIGAGLKTQYF TGTGCCAGTAGTATAGGTGCGGGTTTGAAGACCCAGTACTTC
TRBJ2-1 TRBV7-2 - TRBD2 CASSSRSSGNTNEQFF TGTGCCAGCAGCTCTAGATCCAGCGGGAACACCAATGAGCAGTTCTTC
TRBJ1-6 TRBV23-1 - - CASSQSRAHTYNSPLHF TGCGCCAGCAGTCAATCGCGGGCGCATACCTATAATTCACCCCTCCACTTT
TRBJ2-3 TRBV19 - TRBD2 CASSIGGGSDTQYF TGTGCCAGTAGTATAGGGGGAGGGTCAGATACGCAGTATTTT
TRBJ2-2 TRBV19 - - CASSIGLAGELFF TGTGCCAGTAGTATCGGGCTAGCGGGGGAGCTGTTTTTT
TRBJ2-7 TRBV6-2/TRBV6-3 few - CASSYPKGGEQYF TGTGCCAGCAGTTACCCCAAAGGGGGCGAGCAGTACTTC
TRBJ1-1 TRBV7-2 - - CASRPGDSNTEAFF TGTGCCAGCAGACCAGGCGATTCGAACACTGAAGCTTTCTTT
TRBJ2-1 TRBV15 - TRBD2 CATSREGTSVGYNEQFF TGTGCCACCAGCAGAGAGGGTACTAGCGTGGGGTACAATGAGCAGTTCTTC
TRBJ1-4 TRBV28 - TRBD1 CASSGTGPEKLFF TGTGCCAGCTCCGGGACAGGTCCTGAAAAACTGTTTTTT
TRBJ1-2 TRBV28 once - CASSRQFLDGYTF TGTGCCAGCAGCCGACAGTTCCTCGACGGCTACACCTTC
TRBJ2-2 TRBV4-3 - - CASSQEYRDTGELFF TGCGCCAGCAGCCAGGAGTACAGGGACACCGGGGAGCTGTTTTTT
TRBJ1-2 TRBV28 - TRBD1 CASSLPPDRADYGYTF TGTGCCAGCAGTTTACCCCCGGACAGGGCCGACTATGGCTACACCTTC
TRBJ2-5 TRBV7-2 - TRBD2 CASSLLRAGGGGSGTQYF TGTGCCAGCAGCCTCCTTCGAGCGGGGGGGGGTGGATCAGGGACCCAGTACTTC
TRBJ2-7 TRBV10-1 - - CASSESPGYEQYF TGCGCCAGCAGTGAGTCGCCAGGCTACGAGCAGTACTTC
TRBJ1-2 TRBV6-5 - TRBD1 CASSLDRGYGYTF TGTGCCAGCAGTTTGGACAGGGGCTATGGCTACACCTTC
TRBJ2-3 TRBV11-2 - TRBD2 CASSPGTSGRVATQYF TGTGCCAGCAGCCCCGGGACTAGCGGGAGAGTGGCTACGCAGTATTTT
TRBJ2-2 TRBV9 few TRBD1 CASSPTLGQGNTNTGELFF TGTGCCAGCAGCCCCACTTTGGGACAGGGAAACACGAACACCGGGGAGCTGTTTTTT
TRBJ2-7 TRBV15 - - CATSTGGPYEQYF TGTGCCACCAGCACCGGGGGACCCTACGAGCAGTACTTC
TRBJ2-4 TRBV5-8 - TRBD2 CASSLSSGKNIQYF TGTGCCAGCAGCTTGTCTAGCGGGAAAAACATTCAGTACTTC
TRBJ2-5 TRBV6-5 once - CASSSSHSGRETQYF TGTGCCAGCAGTTCGTCCCATTCGGGGAGGGAGACCCAGTACTTC
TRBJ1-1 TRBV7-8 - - CASSLVPRTEAFF TGTGCCAGCAGCTTAGTGCCGCGGACTGAAGCTTTCTTT
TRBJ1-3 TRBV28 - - CASSFGREHTIYF TGTGCCAGCAGTTTTGGCAGGGAACACACCATATATTTT
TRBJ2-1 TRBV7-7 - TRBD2 CASSLGLGDLNEQFF TGTGCCAGCAGCTTGGGACTAGGAGACCTCAATGAGCAGTTCTTC
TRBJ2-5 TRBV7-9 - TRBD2 CASSPGASGVQETQYF TGTGCCAGCAGCCCAGGGGCTAGCGGGGTCCAAGAGACCCAGTACTTC
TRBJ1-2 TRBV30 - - CAWSPYSYGYTF TGTGCCTGGAGCCCCTACTCCTATGGCTACACCTTC
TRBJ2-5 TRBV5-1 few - CASRAGRILTQQETQYF TGCGCCAGCAGGGCGGGGCGGATACTGACCCAACAAGAGACCCAGTACTTC
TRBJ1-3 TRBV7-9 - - CASSLPGPSGNTIYF TGTGCCAGCAGTTTGCCGGGTCCCTCTGGAAACACCATATATTTT
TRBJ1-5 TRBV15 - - CATSRDLTGSQPQHF TGTGCCACCAGCAGAGATCTAACGGGGAGTCAGCCCCAGCATTTT
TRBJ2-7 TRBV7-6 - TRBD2 CASSPSGSVGDEQYF TGTGCCAGCAGCCCGAGCGGGAGTGTGGGTGACGAGCAGTACTTC
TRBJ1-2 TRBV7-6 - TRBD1 CASSLAQGGGYTF TGTGCCAGCAGCCTAGCACAGGGGGGAGGCTACACCTTC
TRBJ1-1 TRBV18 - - CASSPSEARGGTEAFF TGTGCCAGCTCACCATCCGAAGCCCGAGGGGGCACTGAAGCTTTCTTT
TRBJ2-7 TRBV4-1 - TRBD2 CASSQVGGNIAYEQYF TGCGCCAGCAGCCAAGTGGGAGGGAACATAGCCTACGAGCAGTACTTC
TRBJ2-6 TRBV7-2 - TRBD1 CASSPLSAGGEGANVLTF TGTGCCAGCAGCCCCCTGTCGGCAGGGGGTGAAGGGGCCAACGTCCTGACTTTC
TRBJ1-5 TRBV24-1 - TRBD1 CATSARRDSIYSNQPQHF TGTGCCACTTCTGCCCGCCGGGACAGCATCTATAGCAATCAGCCCCAGCATTTT
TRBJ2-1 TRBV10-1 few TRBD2 CASSAALGLGNEQFF TGCGCCAGCAGTGCCGCCCTTGGACTAGGGAATGAGCAGTTCTTC